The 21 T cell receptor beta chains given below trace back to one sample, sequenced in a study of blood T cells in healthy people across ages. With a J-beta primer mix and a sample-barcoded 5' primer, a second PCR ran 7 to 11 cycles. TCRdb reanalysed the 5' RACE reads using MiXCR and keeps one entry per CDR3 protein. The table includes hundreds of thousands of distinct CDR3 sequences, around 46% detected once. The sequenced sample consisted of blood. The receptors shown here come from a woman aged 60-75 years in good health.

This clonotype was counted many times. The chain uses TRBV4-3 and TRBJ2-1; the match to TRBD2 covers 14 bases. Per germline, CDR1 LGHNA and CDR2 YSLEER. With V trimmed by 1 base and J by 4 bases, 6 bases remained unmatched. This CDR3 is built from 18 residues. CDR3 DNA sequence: TGCGCCAGCAGCCAAGGACTAGCGGGAGGGCCGGAGTACAATGAGCAGTTCTTC. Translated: CASSQGLAGGPEYNEQFF.

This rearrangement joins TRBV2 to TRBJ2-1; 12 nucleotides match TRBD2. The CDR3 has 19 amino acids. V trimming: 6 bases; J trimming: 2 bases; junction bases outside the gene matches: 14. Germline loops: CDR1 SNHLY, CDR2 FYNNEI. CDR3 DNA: TGTGCCAGCAGGGAGACAGGGCCGGCTAGCGGGAGGGCCTACAATGAGCAGTTCTTC. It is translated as CASRETGPASGRAYNEQFF.

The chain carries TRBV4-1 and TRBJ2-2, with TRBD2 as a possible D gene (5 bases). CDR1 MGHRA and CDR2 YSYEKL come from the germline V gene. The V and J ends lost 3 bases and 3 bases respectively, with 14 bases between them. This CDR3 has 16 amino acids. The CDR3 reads CASSQGERLDTGELFF. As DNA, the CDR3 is TGCGCCAGCAGCCAGGGAGAGAGGTTAGACACCGGGGAGCTGTTTTTT.

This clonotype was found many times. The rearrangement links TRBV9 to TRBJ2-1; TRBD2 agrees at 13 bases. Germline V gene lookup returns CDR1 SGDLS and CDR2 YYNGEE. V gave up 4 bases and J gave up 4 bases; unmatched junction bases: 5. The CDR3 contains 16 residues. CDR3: CASSPRLAGGYNEQFF. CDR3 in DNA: TGTGCCAGCAGCCCCCGACTAGCGGGAGGATACAATGAGCAGTTCTTC.

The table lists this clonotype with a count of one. In DNA form, the CDR3 reads TGCAGCGTCCTCGGACTAGCGGGAATCTACGAGCAGTACTTC. It encodes CSVLGLAGIYEQYF. The chain couples TRBV29-1 to TRBJ2-5; TRBD2 matches at 12 bases. Near its end, the DNA agrees better with TRBJ2-7, so the J call may be wrong. Germline lookup yields CDR1 SQVTM and CDR2 ANQGSEA. This CDR3 contains 14 residues.

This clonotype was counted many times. CDR3 in DNA: TGCAGCGTTGGGGACAGGGCCTTTTTGGGGGAGCAGTACTTC. It encodes CSVGDRAFLGEQYF. V is TRBV29-1 and J is TRBJ2-7, with 9 bases matching TRBD1. This CDR3 comprises 14 residues. With V trimmed by 4 bases and J by 7 bases, 11 bases remained unmatched. Germline CDR1 is SQVTM and CDR2 is ANQGSEA.

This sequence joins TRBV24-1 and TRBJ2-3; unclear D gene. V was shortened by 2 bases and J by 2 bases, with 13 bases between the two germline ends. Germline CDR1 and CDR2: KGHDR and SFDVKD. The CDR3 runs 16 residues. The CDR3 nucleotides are TGTGCCACCAGTGATTCGTCTACAACTTCCACAGATACGCAGTATTTT. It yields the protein CATSDSSTTSTDTQYF.

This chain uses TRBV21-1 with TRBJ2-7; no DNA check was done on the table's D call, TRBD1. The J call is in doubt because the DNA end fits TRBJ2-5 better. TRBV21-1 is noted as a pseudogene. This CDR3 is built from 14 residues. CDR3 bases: TGTGCCAGCAGCAAAAGGGGAAAGGGGATGACCCAGTACTTC. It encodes CASSKRGKGMTQYF.

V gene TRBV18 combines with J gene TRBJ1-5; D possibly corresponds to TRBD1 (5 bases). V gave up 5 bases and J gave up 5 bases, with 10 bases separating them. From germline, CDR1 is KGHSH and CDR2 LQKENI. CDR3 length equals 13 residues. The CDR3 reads CASSYDRYQPQHF. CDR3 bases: TGTGCCAGCTCATATGACAGATATCAGCCCCAGCATTTT.

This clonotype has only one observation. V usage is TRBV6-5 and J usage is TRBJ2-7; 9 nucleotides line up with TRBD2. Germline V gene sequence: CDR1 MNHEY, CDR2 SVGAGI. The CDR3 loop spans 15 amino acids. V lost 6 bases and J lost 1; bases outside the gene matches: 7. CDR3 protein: CASRSLAGGSYEQYF. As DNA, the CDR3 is TGTGCCAGCAGATCCCTGGCGGGAGGGTCCTACGAGCAGTACTTC.

CDR3 in amino acids: CAISEPRQLITDTQYF. The CDR3 nucleotides are TGTGCCATCAGTGAGCCCCGACAGCTAATCACAGATACGCAGTATTTT. The chain is built from TRBV10-3 and TRBJ2-3; possible D gene TRBD1, 5 bases. Trimming took off 2 bases at V and 2 bases at J, with 14 bases between the two ends. The CDR3 contains 16 residues. Germline CDR1 is ENHRY and CDR2 is SYGVKD.

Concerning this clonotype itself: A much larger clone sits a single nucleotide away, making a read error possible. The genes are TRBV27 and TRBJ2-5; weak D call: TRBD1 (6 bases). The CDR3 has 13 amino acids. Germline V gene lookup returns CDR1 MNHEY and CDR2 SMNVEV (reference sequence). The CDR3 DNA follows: TGTGCCAGCAGTTTACAGGGGAAAGAGGCCCAGTACTTC. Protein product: CASSLQGKEAQYF.

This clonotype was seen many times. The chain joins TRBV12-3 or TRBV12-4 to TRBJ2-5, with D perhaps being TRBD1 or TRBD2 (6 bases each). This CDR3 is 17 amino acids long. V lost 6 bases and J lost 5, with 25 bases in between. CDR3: CASSLRGQGVFKETQYF. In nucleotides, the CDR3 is TGTGCCAGCAGCCTTCGGGGGCAGGGCGTGTTTAAGGAGACCCAGTACTTC.

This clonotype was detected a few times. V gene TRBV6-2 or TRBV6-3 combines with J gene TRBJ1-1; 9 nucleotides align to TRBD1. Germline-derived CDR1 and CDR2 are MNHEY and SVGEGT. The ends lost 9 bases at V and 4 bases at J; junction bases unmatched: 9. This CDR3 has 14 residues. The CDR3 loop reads CASLQGARITEAFF. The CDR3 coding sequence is TGTGCCAGTTTACAGGGGGCGCGGATCACTGAAGCTTTCTTT.

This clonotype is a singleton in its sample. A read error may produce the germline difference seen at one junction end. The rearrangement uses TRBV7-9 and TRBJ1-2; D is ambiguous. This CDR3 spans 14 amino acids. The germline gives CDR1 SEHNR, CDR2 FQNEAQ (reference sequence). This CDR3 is CASSVAVPTGGYTF. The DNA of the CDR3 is TGTGCCAGCAGCGTAGCAGTGCCCACGGGGGGCTACACCTTC.

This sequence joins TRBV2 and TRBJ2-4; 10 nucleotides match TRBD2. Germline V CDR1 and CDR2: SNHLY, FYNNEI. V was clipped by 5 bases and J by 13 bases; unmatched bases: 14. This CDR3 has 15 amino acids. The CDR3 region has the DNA TGTGCCAGCAGTCAGCGGGGGGGCACCTACAATGAGCAGTACTTC. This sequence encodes CASSQRGGTYNEQYF.

CDR3 residues: CASSPWGEGQRTDTQYF. The DNA for the CDR3 is TGTGCCAGCAGCCCTTGGGGGGAGGGCCAGAGGACAGATACGCAGTATTTT. V is TRBV7-2 and J is TRBJ2-3; 7 bases line up with TRBD2. The CDR3 is 17 residues long. J lost 3 bases, V lost 5 bases, and 14 bases had no gene match. Germline lookup yields CDR1 SGHTA and CDR2 FQGNSA.

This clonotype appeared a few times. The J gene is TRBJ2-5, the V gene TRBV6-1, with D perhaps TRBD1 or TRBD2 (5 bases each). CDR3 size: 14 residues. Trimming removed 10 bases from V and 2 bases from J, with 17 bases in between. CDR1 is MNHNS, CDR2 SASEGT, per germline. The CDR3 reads CATKTGAGQETQYF. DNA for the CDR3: TGTGCCACCAAAACCGGGGCCGGTCAAGAGACCCAGTACTTC.

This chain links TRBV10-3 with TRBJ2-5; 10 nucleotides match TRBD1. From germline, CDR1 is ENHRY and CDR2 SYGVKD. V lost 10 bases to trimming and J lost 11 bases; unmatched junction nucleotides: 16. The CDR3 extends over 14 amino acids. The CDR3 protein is CATKDRDRGEEQYF. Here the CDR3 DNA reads TGTGCCACCAAAGACCGGGACAGGGGTGAGGAGCAGTACTTC.

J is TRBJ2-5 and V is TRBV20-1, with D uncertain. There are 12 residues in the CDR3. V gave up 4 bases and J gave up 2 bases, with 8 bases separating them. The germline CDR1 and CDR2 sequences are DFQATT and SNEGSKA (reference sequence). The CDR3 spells CSAMGLQETQYF. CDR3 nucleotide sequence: TGCAGTGCTATGGGATTACAAGAGACCCAGTACTTC.

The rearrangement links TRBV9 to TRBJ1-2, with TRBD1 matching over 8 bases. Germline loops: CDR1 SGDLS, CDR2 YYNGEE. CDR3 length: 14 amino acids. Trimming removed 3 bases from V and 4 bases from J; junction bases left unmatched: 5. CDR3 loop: CASSGRTGGYGYTF. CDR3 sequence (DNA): TGTGCCAGCAGCGGGAGAACAGGGGGCTATGGCTACACCTTC.